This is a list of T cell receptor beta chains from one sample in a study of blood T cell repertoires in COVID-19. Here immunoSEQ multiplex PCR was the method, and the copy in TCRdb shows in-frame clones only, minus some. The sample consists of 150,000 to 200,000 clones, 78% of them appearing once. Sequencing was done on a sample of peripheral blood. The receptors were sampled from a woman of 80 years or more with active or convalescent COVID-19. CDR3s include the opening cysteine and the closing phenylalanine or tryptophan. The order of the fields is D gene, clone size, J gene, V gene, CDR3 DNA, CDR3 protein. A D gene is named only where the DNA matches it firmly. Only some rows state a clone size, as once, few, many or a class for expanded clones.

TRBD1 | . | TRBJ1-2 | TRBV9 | TGTGCCAGCAGCGTAGTCCCCAGGGGGCCCTATGGCTACACCTTC | CASSVVPRGPYGYTF
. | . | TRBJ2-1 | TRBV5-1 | TGCGCCAGCAGCTCTTTCACAGGGATAACCCCCTACAATGAGCAGTTCTTC | CASSSFTGITPYNEQFF
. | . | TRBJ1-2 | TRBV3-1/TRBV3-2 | TGTGCCAGCAGCCAAGATCTGAGCGGCCCACGTGGCTACACCTTC | CASSQDLSGPRGYTF
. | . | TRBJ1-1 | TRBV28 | TGTGCCAGCAGTTTAGAACGGGAGAACACTGAAGCTTTCTTT | CASSLERENTEAFF
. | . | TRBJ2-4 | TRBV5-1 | TGCGCCAGCAGCTTGGAGATGGGGAGCATTCAGTACTTC | CASSLEMGSIQYF
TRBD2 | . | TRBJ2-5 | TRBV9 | TGTGCCAGCAGGGGGAGATCGTGGGAAGCGGGGAAAGAGACCCAGTACTTC | CASRGRSWEAGKETQYF
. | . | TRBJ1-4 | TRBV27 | TGTGCCAGCAGTTTATGGGGATCATGGGAGTCAACTAATGAAAAACTGTTTTTT | CASSLWGSWESTNEKLFF
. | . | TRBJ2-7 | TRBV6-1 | TGTGCCAGCAGTGAAACTCGACTCTACGAGCAGTACTTC | CASSETRLYEQYF
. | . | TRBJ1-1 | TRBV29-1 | TGCAGCGTCTCGGGGGTAACTGAAGCTTTCTTT | CSVSGVTEAFF
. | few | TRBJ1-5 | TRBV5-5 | TGTGCCAGCAGCTTGGGGGGTAACAGGAATCAGCCCCAGCATTTT | CASSLGGNRNQPQHF
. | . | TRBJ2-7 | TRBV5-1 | TGCGCCAGCAGCTTTACAGGGTTCGGGGACGAGCAGTACTTC | CASSFTGFGDEQYF
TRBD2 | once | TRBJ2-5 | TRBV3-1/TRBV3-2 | TGTGCCAGCAGCCTCTCGAGGGCGGGACTAGCGGGGCCTACCAAAGAGACCCAGTACTTC | CASSLSRAGLAGPTKETQYF
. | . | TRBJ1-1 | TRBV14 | TGTGCCAGCAGCCGTTGGACGGAGGCAAACACTGAAGCTTTCTTT | CASSRWTEANTEAFF
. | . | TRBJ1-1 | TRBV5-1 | TGCGCCAGCAACCCGACAGGCATGAACACTGAAGCTTTCTTT | CASNPTGMNTEAFF
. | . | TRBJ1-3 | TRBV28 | TGTGCCAGCAGCCAAACGAAACAGGGTGGATACACCATATATTTT | CASSQTKQGGYTIYF
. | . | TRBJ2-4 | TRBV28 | TGTGCCAGCAGTTTACCCCCATCAAACATTCAGTACTTC | CASSLPPSNIQYF
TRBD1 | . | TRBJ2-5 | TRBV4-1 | TGCGCCAGCAGTAAGACAGGGTTTCAAGGGAGAGAGACCCAGTACTTC | CASSKTGFQGRETQYF
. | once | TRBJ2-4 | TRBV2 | TGTGCCACGGGCGCAGGGGAAAACATTCAGTACTTC | CATGAGENIQYF
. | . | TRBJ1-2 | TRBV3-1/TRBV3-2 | TGTGCCAGCAGCCCGCTTCACCTCCAGGGCTACACCTTC | CASSPLHLQGYTF
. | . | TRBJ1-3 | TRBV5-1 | TGCGCCAGCAGCTTGGGGGGGCCCTCTGGAAACACCATATATTTT | CASSLGGPSGNTIYF
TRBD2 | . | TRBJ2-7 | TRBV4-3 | TGCGCCAGCAGCCGCGGGGGCCAGCGGGGGGAAAGCTCCTACGAGCAGTACTTC | CASSRGGQRGESSYEQYF
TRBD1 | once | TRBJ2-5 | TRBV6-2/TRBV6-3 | TGTGCCAGCAGCACGACCGGACAGGGTAGGCAGACCCAGTACTTC | CASSTTGQGRQTQYF
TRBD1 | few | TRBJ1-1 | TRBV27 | TGTGCCAGCAGCCGGGACAGACAGAACACTGAAGCTTTCTTT | CASSRDRQNTEAFF
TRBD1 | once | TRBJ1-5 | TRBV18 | TGTGCCAGCTCATCCGGGACAGGGAGCCCCAATCAGCCCCAGCATTTT | CASSSGTGSPNQPQHF
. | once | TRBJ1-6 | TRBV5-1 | TGCGCCAGCAGCTTGGACAGGGAGGGATCACCCCTCCACTTT | CASSLDREGSPLHF
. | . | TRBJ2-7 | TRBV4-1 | TGCGCCAGCAGCCAAGGAGCCCGTGGTTACTACGAGCAGTACTTC | CASSQGARGYYEQYF